The present TCR beta chain was sequenced within a study of OX40 agonist ivuxolimab in advanced cancers. Germline assignment: CDR1 SGHTA and CDR2 FQGNSA. Trimming cost V 4 bases and J 7 bases; bases outside gene matches: 5. The CDR3 length is 14 residues. TCRdb keeps only in-frame clones here, not all; method: immunoSEQ multiplex PCR. The sample lists about 68,000 clones, more than 70% occurring once. This receptor was obtained from an adult with an advanced solid tumor such as melanoma, head and neck, liver or kidney cancer. The chain recombines TRBV7-2 with TRBJ2-4, with TRBD1 matching 9 bases. The sample consisted of CD4+ or CD8+ T cells sorted from blood, taken in a trial of the OX40 agonist ivuxolimab. CDR3 sequence (DNA): TGTGCCAGCAGCTCCCGCGGGACAGGGAACATTCAGTACTTC. Translated, it gives CASSSRGTGNIQYF.